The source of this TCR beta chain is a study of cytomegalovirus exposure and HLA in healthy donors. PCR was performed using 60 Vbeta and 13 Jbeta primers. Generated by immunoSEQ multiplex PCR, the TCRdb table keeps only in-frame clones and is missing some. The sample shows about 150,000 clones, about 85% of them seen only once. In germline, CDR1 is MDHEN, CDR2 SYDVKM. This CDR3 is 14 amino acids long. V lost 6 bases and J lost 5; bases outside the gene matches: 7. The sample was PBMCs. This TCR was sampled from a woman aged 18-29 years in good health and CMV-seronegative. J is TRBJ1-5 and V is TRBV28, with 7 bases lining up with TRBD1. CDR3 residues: CASSLGQAHQPQHF. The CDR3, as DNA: TGTGCCAGCAGCCTCGGACAGGCCCATCAGCCCCAGCATTTT.